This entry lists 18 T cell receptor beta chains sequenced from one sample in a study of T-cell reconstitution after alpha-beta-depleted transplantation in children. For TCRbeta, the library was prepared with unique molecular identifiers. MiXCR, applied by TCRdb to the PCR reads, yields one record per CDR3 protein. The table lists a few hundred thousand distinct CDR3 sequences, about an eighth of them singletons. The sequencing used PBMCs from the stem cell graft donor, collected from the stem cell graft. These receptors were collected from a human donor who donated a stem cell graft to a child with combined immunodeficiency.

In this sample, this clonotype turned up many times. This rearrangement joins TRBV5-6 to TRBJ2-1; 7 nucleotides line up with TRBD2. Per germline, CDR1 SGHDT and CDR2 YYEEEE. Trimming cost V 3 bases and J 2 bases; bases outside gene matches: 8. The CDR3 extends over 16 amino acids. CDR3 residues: CASSWEASGTYNEQFF. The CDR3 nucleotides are TGTGCCAGCAGCTGGGAGGCTAGCGGAACCTACAATGAGCAGTTCTTC.

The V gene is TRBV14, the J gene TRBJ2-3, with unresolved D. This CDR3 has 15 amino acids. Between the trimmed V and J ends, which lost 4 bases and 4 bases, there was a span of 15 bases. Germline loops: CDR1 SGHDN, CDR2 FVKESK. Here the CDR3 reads CASSLPFGVPDTQYF. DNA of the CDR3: TGTGCCAGCAGCCTTCCATTCGGAGTACCAGATACGCAGTATTTT.

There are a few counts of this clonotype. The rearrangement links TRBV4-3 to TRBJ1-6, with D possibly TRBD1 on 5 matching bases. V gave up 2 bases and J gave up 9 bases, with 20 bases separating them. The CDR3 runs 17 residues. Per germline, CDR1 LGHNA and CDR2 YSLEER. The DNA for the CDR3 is TGCGCCAGCAGCCAATTCCCTCGTGGGGGACGGGGTTCACCCCTCCACTTT. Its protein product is CASSQFPRGGRGSPLHF.

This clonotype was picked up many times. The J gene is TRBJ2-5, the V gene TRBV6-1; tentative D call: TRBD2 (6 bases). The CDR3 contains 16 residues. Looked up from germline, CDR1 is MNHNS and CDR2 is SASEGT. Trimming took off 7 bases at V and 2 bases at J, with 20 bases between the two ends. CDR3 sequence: CASTDSGWDSQETQYF. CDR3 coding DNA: TGTGCCAGCACCGACTCTGGCTGGGACTCTCAAGAGACCCAGTACTTC.

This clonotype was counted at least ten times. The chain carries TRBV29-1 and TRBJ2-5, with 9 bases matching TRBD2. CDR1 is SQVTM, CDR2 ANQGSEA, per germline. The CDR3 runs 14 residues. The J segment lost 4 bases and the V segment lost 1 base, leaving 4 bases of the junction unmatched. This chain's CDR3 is CSVEVSGSGETQYF. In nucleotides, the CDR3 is TGCAGCGTTGAAGTTAGCGGGAGTGGAGAGACCCAGTACTTC.

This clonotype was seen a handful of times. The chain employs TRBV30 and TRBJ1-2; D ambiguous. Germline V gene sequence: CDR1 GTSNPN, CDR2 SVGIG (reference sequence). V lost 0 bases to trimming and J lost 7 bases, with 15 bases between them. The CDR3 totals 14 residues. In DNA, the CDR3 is TGTGCCTGGAGTGTCGGGGTAGTGATGGGTGGCTACACCTTC. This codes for CAWSVGVVMGGYTF.

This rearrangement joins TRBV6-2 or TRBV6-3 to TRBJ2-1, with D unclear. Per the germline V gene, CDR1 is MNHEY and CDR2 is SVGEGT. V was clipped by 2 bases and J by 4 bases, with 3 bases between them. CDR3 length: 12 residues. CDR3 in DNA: TGTGCCAGCAGTTACCCGTACAATGAGCAGTTCTTC. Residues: CASSYPYNEQFF.

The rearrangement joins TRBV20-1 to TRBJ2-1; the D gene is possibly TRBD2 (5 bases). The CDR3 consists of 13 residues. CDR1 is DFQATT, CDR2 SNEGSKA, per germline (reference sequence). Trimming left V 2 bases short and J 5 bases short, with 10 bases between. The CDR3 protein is CSARSGWHNEQFF. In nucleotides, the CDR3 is TGCAGTGCTAGAAGCGGCTGGCACAATGAGCAGTTCTTC.

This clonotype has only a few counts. In nucleotides, the CDR3 is TGTGCCAGCGGGTACAGGGGCCCCTCCTACAATGAGCAGTTCTTC. This encodes CASGYRGPSYNEQFF. The rearrangement joins TRBV6-5 to TRBJ2-1, with 7 nucleotides matching TRBD1. The V gene end was trimmed by 8 bases and the J gene end by 0 bases; junction bases not matched to a gene: 7. There are 15 residues in the CDR3. Germline V CDR1 and CDR2: MNHEY, SVGAGI.

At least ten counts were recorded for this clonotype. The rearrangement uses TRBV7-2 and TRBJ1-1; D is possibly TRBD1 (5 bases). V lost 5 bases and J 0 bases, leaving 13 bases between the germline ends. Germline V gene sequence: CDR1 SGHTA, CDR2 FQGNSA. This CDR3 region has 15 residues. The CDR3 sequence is CASSPRGRVNTEAFF. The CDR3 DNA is TGTGCCAGCAGCCCTAGAGGCAGGGTGAACACTGAAGCTTTCTTT.

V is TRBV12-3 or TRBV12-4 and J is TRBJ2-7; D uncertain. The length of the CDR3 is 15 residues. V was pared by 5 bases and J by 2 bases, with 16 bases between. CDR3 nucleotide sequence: TGTGCCAGCAGTCCCCCGGGCGGACCAACCTACGAGCAGTACTTC. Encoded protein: CASSPPGGPTYEQYF.

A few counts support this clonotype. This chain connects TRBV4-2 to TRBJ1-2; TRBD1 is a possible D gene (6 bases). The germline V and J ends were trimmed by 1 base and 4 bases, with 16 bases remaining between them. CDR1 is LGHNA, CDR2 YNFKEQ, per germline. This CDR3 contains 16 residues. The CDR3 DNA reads TGTGCCAGCAGCCAAGGACAGGACTTTACAGCCTATGGCTACACCTTC. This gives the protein CASSQGQDFTAYGYTF.

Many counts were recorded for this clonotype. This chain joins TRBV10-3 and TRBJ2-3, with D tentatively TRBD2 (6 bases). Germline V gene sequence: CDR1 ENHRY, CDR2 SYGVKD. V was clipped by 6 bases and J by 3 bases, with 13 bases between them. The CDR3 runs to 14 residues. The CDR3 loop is CAISLGSGTDTQYF. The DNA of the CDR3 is TGTGCCATCAGCCTCGGTAGCGGTACAGATACGCAGTATTTT.

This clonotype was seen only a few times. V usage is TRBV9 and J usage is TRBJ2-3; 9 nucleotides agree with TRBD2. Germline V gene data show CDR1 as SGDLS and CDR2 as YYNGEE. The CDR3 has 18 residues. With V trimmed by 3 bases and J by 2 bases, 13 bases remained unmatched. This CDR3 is CASSDPVGGGAPTDTQYF. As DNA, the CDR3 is TGTGCCAGCAGCGACCCCGTGGGCGGGGGGGCCCCCACAGATACGCAGTATTTT.

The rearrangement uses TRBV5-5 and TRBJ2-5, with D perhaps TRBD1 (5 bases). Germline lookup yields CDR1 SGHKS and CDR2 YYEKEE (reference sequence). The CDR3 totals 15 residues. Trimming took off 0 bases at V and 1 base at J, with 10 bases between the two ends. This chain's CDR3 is CASSLATGVQETQYF. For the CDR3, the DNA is TGTGCCAGCAGCTTGGCTACAGGAGTCCAAGAGACCCAGTACTTC. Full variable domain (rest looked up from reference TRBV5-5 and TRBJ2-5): DAGVTQSPTHLIKTRGQQVTLRCSPISGHKSVSWYQQVLGQGPQFIFQYYEKEERGRGNFPDRFSARQFPNYSSELNVNALLLGDSALYLCASSLATGVQETQYFGPGTRLLVL.

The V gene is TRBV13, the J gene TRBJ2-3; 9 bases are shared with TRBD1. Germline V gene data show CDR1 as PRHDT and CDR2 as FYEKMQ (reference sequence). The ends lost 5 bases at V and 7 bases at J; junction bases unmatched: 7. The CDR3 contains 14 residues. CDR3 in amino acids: CASSARTGAYTQYF. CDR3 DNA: TGTGCCAGCAGCGCCCGGACAGGGGCCTATACGCAGTATTTT.

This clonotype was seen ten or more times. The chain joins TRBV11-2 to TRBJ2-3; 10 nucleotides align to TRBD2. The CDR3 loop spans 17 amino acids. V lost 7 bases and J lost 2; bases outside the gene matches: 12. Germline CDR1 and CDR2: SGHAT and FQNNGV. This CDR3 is CASNDLGLAGATDTQYF. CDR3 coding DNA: TGTGCCAGCAACGACCTCGGGCTAGCGGGGGCCACAGATACGCAGTATTTT.

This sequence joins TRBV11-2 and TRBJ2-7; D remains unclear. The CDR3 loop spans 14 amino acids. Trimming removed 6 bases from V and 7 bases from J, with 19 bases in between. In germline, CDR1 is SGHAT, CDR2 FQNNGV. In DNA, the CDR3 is TGTGCCAGCAGAAAAATAGGATCGGGTGGGGAGCAGTACTTC. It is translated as CASRKIGSGGEQYF.